This T cell receptor beta chain was identified in a study of blood T cells in healthy people across ages. Study background: About one barcoded TCR beta cDNA was captured per two T cells. Whole-study findings and limits: Since the PBMCs were unsorted, naive and antigen-experienced cells could not be conclusively compared.

This CDR3 comprises 15 residues. V dropped 8 bases and J dropped 4; count of bases not matched to a gene: 12. Germline CDR1 reads SEHNR; CDR2 reads FQNEAQ (reference sequence). Combining a sample-barcoded 5' primer with a J-beta primer mix, a second PCR ran for 7 to 11 cycles. TCRdb re-analysed the 5' RACE reads in MiXCR, keeping a single row per CDR3 protein. The data contain about 1.7 million distinct CDR3 sequences, approximately 28% of them singletons. This clonotype was observed a few times. Antigen specificity is unknown. Sequencing was performed on blood. The clonotype was recovered from a woman in her twenties or thirties in good health. The chain recombines TRBV7-9 with TRBJ2-5, with 8 bases that match TRBD2. CDR3 in amino acids: CASARGAGEGETQYF. For the CDR3, the DNA is TGTGCCAGCGCACGAGGAGCGGGGGAGGGAGAGACCCAGTACTTC.